Following are 3 T cell receptor beta chains from one sample sequenced in a study of T cell responses to AZD1222 COVID-19 vaccine. Some clones are missing from TCRdb's copy, which holds only in-frame ones; the method was immunoSEQ multiplex PCR. This table holds 200,000 to 250,000 clones, about 93% found once. Here the sequenced sample was peripheral blood, taken on day 0 of MenACWY control vaccination. The receptors come from an adult in good health.

This chain links TRBV23-1 with TRBJ1-6; D is undetermined. TRBV23-1 qualifies as an ORF whose function is uncertain. There are 15 residues in the CDR3. V lost 0 bases to trimming and J lost 10 bases, with 13 bases between them. CDR3 sequence: CASSQSCPSGSPLHF. In nucleotides, the CDR3 is TGCGCCAGCAGTCAATCTTGCCCTAGCGGATCACCCCTCCACTTT.

The V call is TRBV27, the J call TRBJ2-1; D not certain. The germline V gene encodes CDR1 MNHEY and CDR2 SMNVEV (reference sequence). Trimming left V 0 bases short and J 0 bases short, with 12 bases between. The CDR3 loop spans 17 amino acids. CDR3 coding DNA: TGTGCCAGCAGTTTATCAGGCTATACGAGCTCCTACAATGAGCAGTTCTTC. Translated: CASSLSGYTSSYNEQFF.

V gene TRBV28 combines with J gene TRBJ2-7; TRBD1 matches 10 bases. Unmatched junction bases numbered 3, after V lost 4 bases and J lost 0 bases. The CDR3 consists of 15 residues. From germline, CDR1 is MDHEN and CDR2 SYDVKM. CDR3 DNA: TGTGCCAGCAGTTCCGGGACAGGGGTCTCCTACGAGCAGTACTTC. Its protein product is CASSSGTGVSYEQYF.